Reported below is one T cell receptor beta chain. This receptor's antigen is unknown. No much larger clone exists at a distance of one base, and base qualities are not known. These data are taken from a study of Graves' ophthalmopathy and Graves' hyperthyroidism (dated by TCRdb to about 2018). As for the study more broadly: Peripheral blood was collected at initial diagnosis, prior to any treatment. To explore V-J signatures that separate ophthalmopathy from hyperthyroidism, a discovery set of about 96 patients was enrolled, consisting of about 45 with ophthalmopathy and roughly 60 with stable hyperthyroidism. In about six hyperthyroidism patients, the T-cell repertoires found in thyroid tissue were compared with those found in blood. In total, some 130 blood samples were TCR-sequenced: approximately 40 ophthalmopathy, approximately 80 hyperthyroidism and approximately 17 hyperthyroidism-to-ophthalmopathy patients. The study used signatures of the TCR beta repertoire to tell Graves' ophthalmopathy apart from Graves' hyperthyroidism and to predict which patients would progress to ophthalmopathy. The independent validation cohort included 18 hyperthyroidism patients plus 17 patients who later progressed from hyperthyroidism to ophthalmopathy. Following sampling, methimazole starting at 30 mg daily was administered to hyperthyroidism patients, and high-dose intravenous methylprednisolone was administered to ophthalmopathy patients. Overall study outcomes, separate from this receptor: Sample size was not statistically predetermined, and group allocation was not concealed from the investigators. In cross-validation, the 13-signature model distinguished ophthalmopathy from stable hyperthyroidism with more than 85% sensitivity and around 81% specificity, while in the test set the corresponding values were around 79% and 71%. In validation, the model predicted ophthalmopathy progression with about 71% sensitivity and roughly 78% specificity; around twelve predicted patients were CT-confirmed with GO in a median of about 6.2 months. Most expanded thyroid clonotypes with a frequency above 0.001 also appeared in blood, which suggests that blood repertoires may reflect the immune response in the thyroid.

The ophthalmopathy patients had moderately to severely active disease, with a Clinical Activity Score of 3 or higher, a NOSPECS grade of 4 or higher, and a disease duration of less than 3 months. Anyone with other autoimmune diseases, uncontrolled infections, pregnancy or lactation was excluded from the study. Diagnosis was based on clinical symptoms, serum thyroxine, TRAb, thyroid ultrasound and orbital computed tomography. PBMCs were isolated from approximately 10 ml of fresh peripheral blood by Ficoll-Paque density gradient centrifugation. Total RNA was extracted using Trizol reagent, and RNA quality was checked on an Agilent 2100 Bioanalyzer. CDR1 and CDR2 (DFQATT, SNEGSKA) derive from the germline V gene (reference sequence). V loses 3 bases at its end and J loses 3 bases; junction bases beyond the gene matches: 11. The CDR3 goes from the cysteine to the phenylalanine over 16 residues. Of the read, only the CDR3 DNA is kept; its 48 bases are in frame from base 1.

TCR beta CDR3 regions were amplified from RNA transcripts for repertoire sequencing. The first round was an RT-PCR using HTBI primers with the Qiagen OneStep RT-PCR kit, and this first round was followed by a second-round multiplex PCR, then size selection and purification. Sequencing of the libraries was carried out on an Illumina HiSeq2000 in paired-end mode with 100 bp reads. The original methods were these. SOAPnuke was used to process the reads, throwing out any read that had adapters, had uncalled bases, had a mean Phred below 15, or lacked an exact constant-primer or identifier match. COPE v1.2.5 was used to merge the high-quality paired reads. Each unique nucleotide sequence was defined as a clonotype, and clonotypes were aligned to IMGT TRB V, D and J references with MiTCR v1.1. The analysis was limited to V-J combinations with a frequency above 0.0001, which together covered over 99% of the repertoires. For each V-J combination, a TCR clonal expansion and chaos score was defined as F50 clonal expansion divided by the chaos observed in the TCRdist matrix. Welch's t-statistics and random forest were used to narrow the features down to around twelve V-J combinations, which were then fed into a naive Bayes classifier. Thyroid-blood repertoire similarity was quantified with the Morisita-Horn index. In-frame beta chains were kept once TCRdb had trimmed the public reads at Q25 with fastp and called clones with MiXCR. Each entry is one CDR3 protein sequence, shown with its most common DNA and genes. The V and J calls and clone size come from TCRdb's table, not from the authors' own analysis. The sample includes 200,000 to 300,000 distinct CDR3 sequences, with approximately 42% observed a single time. Of the sample, roughly half is held by the ten largest clones.

The source is an adult man with Graves' ophthalmopathy. Rearrangement joined TRBV20-1 to TRBJ1-3, and 7 junctional nucleotides match TRBD1. The sample comprised peripheral blood. The DNA reads TGCAGTGCTAGTGTTACACTACAGGGGTTTGGAAACACCATATATTTT. The resulting protein is CSASVTLQGFGNTIYF.